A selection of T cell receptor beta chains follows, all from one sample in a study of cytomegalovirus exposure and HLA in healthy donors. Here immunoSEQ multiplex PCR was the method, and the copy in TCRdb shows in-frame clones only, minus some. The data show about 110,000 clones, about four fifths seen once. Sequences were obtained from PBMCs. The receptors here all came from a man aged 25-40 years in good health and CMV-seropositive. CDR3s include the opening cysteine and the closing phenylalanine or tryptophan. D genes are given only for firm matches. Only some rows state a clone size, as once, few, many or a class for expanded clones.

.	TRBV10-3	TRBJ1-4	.	TGTGCCATCAGTGAAGAGATAGCCCGGGAAGAAAAACTGTTTTTT	CAISEEIAREEKLFF
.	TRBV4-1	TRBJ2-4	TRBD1	TGCGCCAGCAGCCCCCTCGGGACAGGAGCCAAAAACATTCAGTACTTC	CASSPLGTGAKNIQYF
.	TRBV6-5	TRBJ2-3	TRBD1	TGTGCCAGCAGTTATCGGGGACAGGGGACCTCAGATACGCAGTATTTT	CASSYRGQGTSDTQYF
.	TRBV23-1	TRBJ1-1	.	TGCGCCAGCAGTCCGACACATCAAGGGGACACTGAAGCTTTCTTT	CASSPTHQGDTEAFF
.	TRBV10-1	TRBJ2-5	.	TGCGCCAGCAGTGATTCCACTATGTACCAAGAGACCCAGTACTTC	CASSDSTMYQETQYF
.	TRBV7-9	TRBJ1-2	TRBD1	TGTGCCAGCAGCTTTCAGACAGGGGAGGGCTATGGCTACACCTTC	CASSFQTGEGYGYTF
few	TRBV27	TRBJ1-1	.	TGTGCCAGCATGGACCTTTCTGCGGGGAACACTGAAGCTTTCTTT	CASMDLSAGNTEAFF
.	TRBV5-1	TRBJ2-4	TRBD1	TGCGCCAGCAGCGGGGACAGGGGTCAACTAGCCAAAAACATTCAGTACTTC	CASSGDRGQLAKNIQYF
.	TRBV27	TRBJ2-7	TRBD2	TGTGCCAGCAGTTGGACTAGGTTCACCTACGAGCAGTACTTC	CASSWTRFTYEQYF
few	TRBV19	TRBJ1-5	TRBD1	TGTGCCAGTAGCATTAACAGGGGAACGGGCAATCAGCCCCAGCATTTT	CASSINRGTGNQPQHF
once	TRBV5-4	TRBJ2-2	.	TGTGCCAGCAGCCTTAGACAGACGAACACCGGGGAGCTGTTTTTT	CASSLRQTNTGELFF
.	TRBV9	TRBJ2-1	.	TGTGCCAGCAGCGTGGGTAGCGACCACAATGAGCAGTTCTTC	CASSVGSDHNEQFF
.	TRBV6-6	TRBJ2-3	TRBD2	TGTGCCAGCAGGGGGAGCGGGGGGGTTCGAGATACGCAGTATTTT	CASRGSGGVRDTQYF
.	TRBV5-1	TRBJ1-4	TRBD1	TGCGCCAGCGGACAGGGGGCGGCTTTGCATGAAAAACTGTTTTTT	CASGQGAALHEKLFF
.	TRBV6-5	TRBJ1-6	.	TGTGCCAGCAGTTTGGTGGGCTTAGGTTCACCCCTCCACTTT	CASSLVGLGSPLHF
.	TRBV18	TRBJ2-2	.	TGTGCCAGCTCACCTCGCCGCCCAGGGACCGGGGAGCTGTTTTTT	CASSPRRPGTGELFF
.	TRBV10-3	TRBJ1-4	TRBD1	TGTGCCATCAGTGAGCTCGGACAGGGGGCGTTTAAAAAACTGTTTTTT	CAISELGQGAFKKLFF
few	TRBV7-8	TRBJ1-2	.	TGTGCCAGCAGCGCGCACAGGGACCTAACTATTGGCTACACCTTC	CASSAHRDLTIGYTF
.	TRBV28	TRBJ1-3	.	TGTGCCAGCAGTTCAACCCCTGAGGCTACTGGAAACACCATATATTTT	CASSSTPEATGNTIYF
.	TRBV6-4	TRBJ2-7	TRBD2	TGTGCCAGCGCGGGACTAGCGGGGATACCCTACGAGCAGTACTTC	CASAGLAGIPYEQYF
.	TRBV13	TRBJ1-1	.	TGTGCCAGCAGCAATACACCCTCCACAGGGGAAGCTTTCTTT	CASSNTPSTGEAFF
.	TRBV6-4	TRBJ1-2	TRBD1	TGTGCCGGCGACAGGGGATGGACCTTC	CAGDRGWTF
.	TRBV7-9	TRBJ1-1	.	TGTTCCAGCAGCTTATCAGGGATGGACACTGAAGCTTTCTTT	CSSSLSGMDTEAFF
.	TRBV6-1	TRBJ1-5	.	TGTGCCAGCAGTGAAGCAGCCGAGGGCAATCAGCCCCAGCATTTT	CASSEAAEGNQPQHF
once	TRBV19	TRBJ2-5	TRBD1	TGTGCCAGTAATCACGGAACAGGGGATCTCCAAGAGACCCAGTACTTC	CASNHGTGDLQETQYF
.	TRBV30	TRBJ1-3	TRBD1	TGTGCCTGGAATTCGGGACAGGGAAGAAACACCATATATTTT	CAWNSGQGRNTIYF
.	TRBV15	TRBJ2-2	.	TGTGCCACCAGCAGGTCCCAGGAGGGCGGAACCGGGGAGCTGTTTTTT	CATSRSQEGGTGELFF
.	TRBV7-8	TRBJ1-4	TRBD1	TGTGCCAGCAGCCCATCGACAGGGGGTGATTTTCCAACTAATGAAAAACTGTTTTTT	CASSPSTGGDFPTNEKLFF
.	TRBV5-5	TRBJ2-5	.	TGTGCCAGCAGCTTGCAACAGGAGGGCCAGTACTTC	CASSLQQEGQYF
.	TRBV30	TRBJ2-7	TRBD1	TGTGCCTGGGACGTGGACAGGGGCTCCTACGAGCAGTACTTC	CAWDVDRGSYEQYF
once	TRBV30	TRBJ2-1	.	TGTGCCGGCTGGGGGCCGCCGCAGTTCTTC	CAGWGPPQFF
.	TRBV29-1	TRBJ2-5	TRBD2	TGCAGCGTTCCATCACCCGGGACTAGCGGGGAAGAGACCCAGTACTTC	CSVPSPGTSGEETQYF
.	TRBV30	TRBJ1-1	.	TGTGCCTGGACTAAAGATCGGGTTGGCACTGAAGCTTTCTTT	CAWTKDRVGTEAFF
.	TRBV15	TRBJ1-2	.	TGTGCCACAGGGGACTTTAACTATGGCTACACCTTC	CATGDFNYGYTF
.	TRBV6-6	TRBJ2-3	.	TGTGCCAGCAGTTACGAGTCAGATACGCAGTATTTT	CASSYESDTQYF
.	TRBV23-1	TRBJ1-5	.	TGCGCCAGCAGTCAGGAGGGCATTAGCAATCAGCCCCAGCATTTT	CASSQEGISNQPQHF
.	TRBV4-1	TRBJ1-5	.	TGCGCCAGCAGCCAAGAGAGGTGGGTGACAGCAGCTCAGCCCCAGCATTTT	CASSQERWVTAAQPQHF
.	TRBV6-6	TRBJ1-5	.	TGTGCCAGCAGACTCGGACTCGACGGGCAGCCCCAGCATTTT	CASRLGLDGQPQHF
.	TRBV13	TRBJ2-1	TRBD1	TGTGCCAGCTCCAAGGCCACAGGGGCCGATGAGCAGTTCTTC	CASSKATGADEQFF
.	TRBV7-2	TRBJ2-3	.	TGTGCCAGCAGCTTAGCGCTGAAGAGAGATACGCAGTATTTT	CASSLALKRDTQYF
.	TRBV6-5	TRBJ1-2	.	TGTGCCAGCACCCTCGACCATCGGGGGGGCTATGGCTACACCTTC	CASTLDHRGGYGYTF
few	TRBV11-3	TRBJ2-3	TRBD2	TGTGCCAGCAGCTTAATGAGACTAGCGGGGGGGGTGGATACGCAGTATTTT	CASSLMRLAGGVDTQYF
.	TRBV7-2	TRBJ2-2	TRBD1	TGTGCCAGCAGCTCCTCTACGGGACAGGGAATTAACACCGGGGAGCTGTTTTTT	CASSSSTGQGINTGELFF
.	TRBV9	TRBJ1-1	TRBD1	TGTGCCAGCAGCATTTTACAGGGGGCCGGTACTGAAGCTTTCTTT	CASSILQGAGTEAFF
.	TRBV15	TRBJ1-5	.	TGTGCCACCAGGGAAGGAGGGGGCAATCAGCCCCAGCATTTT	CATREGGGNQPQHF
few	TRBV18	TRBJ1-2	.	TGTGCCAGCTCACCACCGAACACCCTCATCCCCTCAGGCTACACCTTC	CASSPPNTLIPSGYTF
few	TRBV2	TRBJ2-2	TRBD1	TGTGCCAGCAGTGGGGGGGCACGGACAGGGAGCACCGGGGAGCTGTTTTTT	CASSGGARTGSTGELFF
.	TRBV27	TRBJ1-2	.	TGTGCCAGCAGTTTATATTCCCAAAGGGGCTATGGCTACACCTTC	CASSLYSQRGYGYTF
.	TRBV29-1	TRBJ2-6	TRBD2	TGCAGCGTTGAAGACTTTGGAGCGGGGGCCAACGGCCTGACTTTC	CSVEDFGAGANGLTF
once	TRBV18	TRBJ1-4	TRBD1	TGTGCCAGCTCACCAGACGAGACAGGGAAAGAAAAACTGTTTTTT	CASSPDETGKEKLFF
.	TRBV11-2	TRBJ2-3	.	TGTGCCAGCTCTAAGACAGATACGCAGTATTTT	CASSKTDTQYF
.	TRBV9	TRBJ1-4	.	TGTGCCAGCAGCGTATCGTCCAGGGTGGATGAAAAACTGTTTTTT	CASSVSSRVDEKLFF